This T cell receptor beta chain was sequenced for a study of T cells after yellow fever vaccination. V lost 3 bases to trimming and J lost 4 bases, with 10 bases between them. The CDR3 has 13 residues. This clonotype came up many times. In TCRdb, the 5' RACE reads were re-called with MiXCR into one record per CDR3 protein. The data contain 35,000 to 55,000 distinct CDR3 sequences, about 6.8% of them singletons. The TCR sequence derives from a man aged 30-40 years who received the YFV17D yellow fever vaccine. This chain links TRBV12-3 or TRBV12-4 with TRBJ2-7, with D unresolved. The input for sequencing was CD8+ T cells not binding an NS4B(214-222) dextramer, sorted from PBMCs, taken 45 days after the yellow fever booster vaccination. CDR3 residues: CASSFGSAYEQYF. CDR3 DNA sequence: TGTGCCAGCAGTTTTGGGTCAGCTTACGAGCAGTACTTC.